This TCR beta chain was sequenced for a study of cytomegalovirus exposure and HLA in healthy donors. Overall study: Among approximately 400 genotyped donors, about 85% fell in the Caucasian-associated ancestry cluster.

The PCR had 60 Vbeta and 13 Jbeta primers. Produced via immunoSEQ multiplex PCR; TCRdb's table is partial and in-frame only. Among 150,000 or so clones, approximately 82% were seen once, and the ten largest hold under 8%. Study-level points and caveats: It was likely that a cluster of highly shared sequence variants was a sequencing artifact.

In this sample, this clone turned up a few times. What it binds is not known. Nominally healthy donors were sampled, though unrecorded immune exposures were likely. The CDR3 extends over 15 amino acids. The germline V and J ends were trimmed by 3 bases and 1 base, with 14 bases remaining between them. CDR1 SGHNT and CDR2 YYREEE come from the germline V gene (reference sequence). Sequencing used PBMCs. The origin of this receptor is a woman aged 50 to 65 in good health and CMV-seropositive. The chain links TRBV5-4 to TRBJ2-7; tentative D call: TRBD1 (6 bases). The CDR3 protein is CASSSGADLSYEQYF. The CDR3 bases are TGTGCCAGCAGCTCAGGGGCCGACCTTTCCTACGAGCAGTACTTC. The full variable domain, rest sourced from reference TRBV5-4 and TRBJ2-7, is ETGVTQSPTHLIKTRGQQVTLRCSSQSGHNTVSWYQQALGQGPQFIFQYYREEENGRGNFPPRFSGLQFPNYSSELNVNALELDDSALYLCASSSGADLSYEQYFGPGTRLTVT.